This T cell receptor (beta chain) was identified in a study of T cells in Graves' hyperthyroidism and ophthalmopathy. Study context: Any treatment followed the collection of peripheral blood at initial diagnosis.

From germline, CDR1 is SGHTA and CDR2 FQGNSA. This CDR3 is built from 16 residues. Trimming cost V 7 bases and J 0 bases; bases outside gene matches: 9. Amplified TCR beta CDR3 regions came from RNA transcripts. The HTBI primer set served for first-round RT-PCR of the TCR CDR3. A single record per CDR3 protein comes from TCRdb applying MiXCR to the multiplex PCR reads. The data hold about 740,000 distinct CDR3 sequences, with roughly 15% observed a single time. The study's findings and limits: In simple terms, a model built on 13 V-J features told ophthalmopathy apart from stable hyperthyroidism.

This clonotype has ten or more counts. The antigen is undetermined. V usage is TRBV7-2 and J usage is TRBJ2-3; 8 positions match TRBD2. This TCR derives from a woman between 18 and 30 years old with Graves' hyperthyroidism. The material sequenced was blood. CDR3 coding DNA: TGTGCCAGCACTCCCCCGGGGGGGGCTAGCACAGATACGCAGTATTTT. This gives the protein CASTPPGGASTDTQYF.